A selection of T cell receptor beta chains follows, all from one sample in a study of blood T cell repertoires in COVID-19. Generated by immunoSEQ multiplex PCR, the TCRdb table keeps only in-frame clones and is missing some. Here the sample spans approximately 240,000 clones, 84% being singletons. Sequences were obtained from peripheral blood. Every receptor here comes from a woman in her fifties or sixties with acute or convalescent COVID-19. Both conserved end residues are part of each CDR3. A D gene is named only where the DNA matches it firmly. For some rows the clone size is stated as once, few or many, or as a class when expanded; others skip it.

>.|.|TRBJ1-1|TRBV5-1
CASSLGVVAADTEAFF
TGCGCCAGCAGCCTGGGGGTGGTGGCGGCGGACACTGAAGCTTTCTTT
>once|TRBD1|TRBJ1-1|TRBV9
CASSPRTGRVGTEAFF
TGTGCCAGCAGCCCACGGACAGGGAGGGTGGGCACTGAAGCTTTCTTT
>.|TRBD1|TRBJ2-3|TRBV5-6
CASSDRVSTDTQYF
TGTGCCAGCAGCGACAGGGTATCGACAGATACGCAGTATTTT
>.|.|TRBJ2-2|TRBV20-1
CSASIRGELFF
TGCAGTGCCTCCATACGGGGGGAGCTGTTTTTT
>few|.|TRBJ1-6|TRBV5-1
CASSRSPRVEGSPLHF
TGCGCCAGCAGCCGGTCCCCTCGGGTCGAGGGTTCACCCCTCCACTTT
>.|.|TRBJ1-1|TRBV3-1/TRBV3-2
CASSQEEGKAFF
TGTGCCAGCAGCCAAGAGGAGGGAAAAGCTTTCTTT
>.|TRBD2|TRBJ2-1|TRBV6-5
CASRVTSGSYNEQFF
TGTGCCAGCAGGGTGACTAGCGGATCCTACAATGAGCAGTTCTTC
>.|.|TRBJ2-5|TRBV5-3
CARSLDPRGMRETQYF
TGTGCCAGAAGTCTAGACCCGAGGGGGATGAGAGAGACCCAGTACTTC
>.|TRBD1|TRBJ1-1|TRBV4-1
CASSQGVGQVYTEAFF
TGCGCCAGCAGCCAAGGGGTGGGACAGGTATACACTGAAGCTTTCTTT
>.|.|TRBJ1-5|TRBV19
CASSIWSSSNQPQHF
TGTGCCAGTAGTATATGGAGTAGTAGCAATCAGCCCCAGCATTTT
>.|TRBD1|TRBJ2-2|TRBV7-9
CASRAADRGADTGELFF
TGTGCCAGCAGGGCAGCGGACAGGGGAGCGGACACCGGGGAGCTGTTTTTT
>.|.|TRBJ1-6|TRBV19
CASNPGTNSPLHF
TGTGCCAGTAATCCAGGAACTAATTCACCCCTCCACTTT
>.|.|TRBJ2-5|TRBV9
CASSVDGSVETQYF
TGTGCCAGCAGCGTAGACGGGTCGGTGGAGACCCAGTACTTC
>.|.|TRBJ1-1|TRBV5-1
CASSLPTANTEAFF
TGCGCCAGCAGCTTGCCGACAGCGAACACTGAAGCTTTCTTT
>few|.|TRBJ1-4|TRBV3-1/TRBV3-2
CASSQVGGSEKLFF
TGTGCCAGCAGCCAAGTCGGAGGGAGTGAAAAACTGTTTTTT
>.|.|TRBJ1-3|TRBV6-5
CASKDSLGGTIYF
TGTGCCAGCAAGGACAGTCTAGGAGGCACCATATATTTT
>.|.|TRBJ1-2|TRBV28
CASSLLQAGYTF
TGTGCCAGCAGTTTACTACAGGCCGGCTACACCTTC
>.|.|TRBJ1-2|TRBV2
CASRARRQETKTNYGYTF
TGTGCCAGCAGAGCCCGACGACAGGAGACAAAAACTAACTATGGCTACACCTTC
>.|TRBD2|TRBJ2-5|TRBV27
CASSYLAGGAKETQYF
TGTGCCAGCAGTTACCTAGCGGGCGGGGCTAAAGAGACCCAGTACTTC
>once|TRBD1|TRBJ1-2|TRBV6-5
CASTGTGAGYTF
TGTGCCAGCACCGGGACAGGGGCTGGCTACACCTTC
>.|.|TRBJ2-2|TRBV5-4
CASSRSLDSYTGELFF
TGTGCCAGCAGCCGTTCCTTGGACAGCTACACCGGGGAGCTGTTTTTT
>.|.|TRBJ1-3|TRBV4-3
CASSQVRSPGNTIYF
TGCGCCAGCAGCCAAGTGAGGAGTCCTGGAAACACCATATATTTT
>.|TRBD2|TRBJ2-7|TRBV5-1
CASSLWGGNGHPSDNGEQYF
TGCGCCAGCAGCTTGTGGGGGGGTAATGGACACCCCTCGGATAACGGCGAGCAGTACTTC
>.|TRBD2|TRBJ2-3|TRBV7-2
CASTLGGRSTDTQYF
TGTGCCAGCACCCTGGGCGGGAGAAGCACAGATACGCAGTATTTT
>.|.|TRBJ2-3|TRBV5-1
CASSLAGTSTDTQYF
TGCGCCAGCAGCTTGGCAGGCACAAGCACAGATACGCAGTATTTT
>few|TRBD2|TRBJ2-7|TRBV5-1
CASSRAGGGASYEQYF
TGCGCCAGCAGCCGGGCGGGAGGGGGAGCCTCCTACGAGCAGTACTTC
>.|TRBD1|TRBJ1-5|TRBV7-8
CASSLVRRGHQPQHF
TGTGCCAGCAGCTTAGTTCGTAGGGGGCATCAGCCCCAGCATTTT
>few|TRBD1|TRBJ2-2|TRBV29-1
CSVRGQGAPAGELFF
TGCAGCGTGAGGGGACAGGGGGCGCCTGCCGGGGAGCTGTTTTTT
>.|.|TRBJ1-2|TRBV19
CASSIRQPRRENYGYTF
TGTGCCAGTAGTATCCGACAGCCAAGAAGGGAAAACTATGGCTACACCTTC
>.|.|TRBJ1-6|TRBV19
CASSASRGAFGSPLHF
TGTGCCAGTAGTGCCTCCAGGGGAGCCTTCGGCTCACCCCTCCACTTT
>.|.|TRBJ1-2|TRBV5-8
CASRPINYYGYTF
TGTGCCAGCAGACCGATTAACTACTATGGCTACACCTTC
>.|.|TRBJ2-5|TRBV10-3
CAISGRTGTGASGTQYF
TGTGCCATCAGTGGTAGGACCGGGACTGGAGCATCAGGGACCCAGTACTTC
>.|TRBD1|TRBJ1-1|TRBV5-1
CASSLLGQLNTEAFF
TGCGCCAGCAGCTTGTTGGGACAGTTGAACACTGAAGCTTTCTTT
>.|TRBD1|TRBJ1-2|TRBV5-1
CASSRQGDAYGYTF
TGCGCCAGCAGCCGACAGGGAGACGCCTATGGCTACACCTTC
>.|.|TRBJ2-7|TRBV7-9
CASSLDGAEQYF
TGTGCCAGCAGCTTAGACGGAGCCGAGCAGTACTTC
>.|.|TRBJ2-1|TRBV6-5
CATHSGGGPNEQFF
TGTGCCACCCATAGCGGCGGGGGCCCAAATGAGCAGTTCTTC
>once|TRBD2|TRBJ2-3|TRBV9
CASSPLAGRGTDTQYF
TGTGCCAGCAGCCCACTAGCGGGGAGGGGTACAGATACGCAGTATTTT
>.|TRBD2|TRBJ2-7|TRBV11-1
CASSRQLAGDVEQYF
TGTGCCAGCAGCCGACAACTAGCGGGGGACGTCGAGCAGTACTTC
>.|TRBD1|TRBJ1-2|TRBV13
CASSLTGGWNGYTF
TGTGCCAGCAGCTTAACAGGGGGCTGGAACGGCTACACCTTC
>.|TRBD1|TRBJ2-2|TRBV5-1
CASSYTGETGELFF
TGCGCCAGCAGCTACACAGGGGAAACCGGGGAGCTGTTTTTT
>.|.|TRBJ1-2|TRBV5-1
CASSLDQGLAYGYTF
TGCGCCAGCAGCTTGGATCAGGGACTAGCCTATGGCTACACCTTC
>.|TRBD1|TRBJ2-2|TRBV19
CASSWTGRNTGELFF
TGTGCCAGTAGCTGGACAGGGCGAAACACCGGGGAGCTGTTTTTT
>.|TRBD2|TRBJ2-2|TRBV5-4
CASSLLYPSGASGELFF
TGTGCCAGCAGCTTGTTATATCCTAGCGGGGCGTCCGGGGAGCTGTTTTTT
>.|TRBD2|TRBJ2-1|TRBV19
CASTGDPGRSLAVYNEQFF
TGTGCCAGTACGGGGGACCCGGGGCGATCACTAGCGGTTTACAATGAGCAGTTCTTC
>.|TRBD1|TRBJ1-1|TRBV27
CASSSPGQGAPEAFF
TGTGCCAGCAGTTCCCCGGGACAGGGGGCTCCTGAAGCTTTCTTT
>.|.|TRBJ1-1|TRBV5-6
CASSRGGPNTEAFF
TGTGCCAGCAGCCGGGGGGGCCCGAACACTGAAGCTTTCTTT
>few|.|TRBJ1-2|TRBV5-6
CASSPAWGRGKGYTF
TGTGCCAGCAGCCCAGCCTGGGGGCGAGGTAAGGGCTACACCTTC
>.|TRBD1|TRBJ1-1|TRBV7-9
CASSHGGQGAEAFF
TGTGCCAGCAGCCATGGAGGACAGGGGGCTGAAGCTTTCTTT
>.|TRBD1|TRBJ1-5|TRBV5-1
CASSFRDRGHLRGQPQHF
TGCGCCAGCAGCTTTCGGGACAGGGGGCATTTAAGGGGGCAGCCCCAGCATTTT
>.|.|TRBJ1-2|TRBV5-1
CASSLSTGTSSSYTF
TGCGCCAGCAGCTTGTCAACAGGGACAAGTAGTAGCTACACCTTC
>.|.|TRBJ1-3|TRBV5-6
CASSLRGLGNTIYF
TGTGCCAGCAGCTTGCGGGGGTTGGGAAACACCATATATTTT
>few|.|TRBJ1-1|TRBV7-8
CASSLGQVNTEAFF
TGTGCCAGCAGCTTAGGGCAGGTGAACACTGAAGCTTTCTTT
>.|.|TRBJ2-5|TRBV7-2
CASSPRGGGQETQYF
TGTGCCAGCAGCCCCCGGGGAGGCGGGCAAGAGACCCAGTACTTC
>.|.|TRBJ1-2|TRBV19
CASSILWRDTNYGYTF
TGTGCCAGTAGTATTTTATGGCGAGACACCAACTATGGCTACACCTTC
>.|.|TRBJ2-1|TRBV5-1
CASSPFPAGAGNEQFF
TGCGCCAGCAGCCCCTTCCCCGCGGGGGCCGGTAATGAGCAGTTCTTC
>.|.|TRBJ1-2|TRBV9
CASSPRDGNYGYTF
TGTGCCAGCAGCCCGCGGGACGGAAACTATGGCTACACCTTC
>few|TRBD1|TRBJ2-1|TRBV6-5
CASRRQGDNEQFF
TGTGCCAGCCGCCGACAGGGGGACAATGAGCAGTTCTTC
>.|TRBD1|TRBJ1-1|TRBV11-2
CASSLGLGQGGTEAFF
TGTGCCAGCAGCTTAGGTTTAGGACAGGGGGGGACTGAAGCTTTCTTT
>.|TRBD1|TRBJ1-5|TRBV19
CASSITGTVNQPQHF
TGTGCCAGTAGTATCACGGGGACAGTAAATCAGCCCCAGCATTTT